This TCR beta chain was identified during a study of T-cell memory formation after mild COVID-19. Whole-study context: In these data, TCR clusters were largely donor specific. Study findings and constraints: There was no confirmation that second-wave clones peaking on day 37 were SARS-CoV-2 specific. Clones that contracted clustered mainly in CM and EM if CD4+ and in EMRA if CD8+.

V gave up 7 bases and J gave up 2 bases, with 9 bases separating them. Germline lookup yields CDR1 SQVTM and CDR2 ANQGSEA. The CDR3 runs 12 residues. Employing constant-segment primers, 5'RACE generated TCR alpha and TCR beta cDNA libraries bearing sample barcodes and UMIs. TCRdb reanalysed the 5' RACE reads using MiXCR and keeps one entry per CDR3 protein. The profile shows fewer than 650,000 distinct CDR3 sequences, roughly 17% of them singletons. With respect to this clonotype: Its antigen is currently unknown.

The origin of this receptor is an adult woman who had mild COVID-19 (a few samples of this study predate the infection). Cell type and time point are not known. The sequencing sample was made of PBMCs or a T cell subset sorted from them (not recorded which). This chain uses TRBV29-1 with TRBJ1-3, with D perhaps TRBD1 (5 bases). CDR3 protein: CSAGLTGNTIYF. As DNA, the CDR3 is TGCAGCGCAGGGTTAACTGGAAACACCATATATTTT.